These 7 T cell receptor beta chains originate from one sample sequenced in a study of beta chain features in type 1 diabetes. Which antigens these TCRs recognize remains unknown. What was sequenced were expressed TCRB transcripts, since all of the isolated RNA had been reverse transcribed. Measured with immunoSEQ multiplex PCR; TCRdb has only the in-frame clones, and not every one. Seen here are roughly 150,000 clones, about a tenth observed once, and the top ten hold 0.45% to 0.5%. Study-level results: There was a moderate but significant shortening of TCRB CDR3s in all four CD4+ subsets of Type 1 diabetes patients.

Specimen: central memory CD4+ T cells from blood. Receptor source: a man aged 25-40 years with type 1 diabetes.

This clone showed up just a few times. This chain connects TRBV2 to TRBJ1-2; possibly TRBD1 for D (5 bases). Trimming shortened V by 3 bases and J by 2 bases, and 16 bases separated the two germline ends. CDR1 SNHLY and CDR2 FYNNEI come from the germline V gene. This CDR3 is built from 16 residues. The CDR3 region has the DNA TGTGCCAGCAGTGACGTAGTGACAGATTCAAACTATGGCTACACCTTC. This codes for CASSDVVTDSNYGYTF.

This chain's CDR3 is CASSPQGQINSYEQYF. The DNA for the CDR3 is TGTGCCAGCTCACCACAGGGACAGATTAACTCCTACGAGCAGTACTTC. The chain employs TRBV18 and TRBJ2-7, with 7 nucleotides matching TRBD1. Germline values: CDR1 KGHSH, CDR2 LQKENI. Trimming cost V 1 base and J 0 bases; bases outside gene matches: 6. This CDR3 has 16 residues.

The V and J genes are TRBV18 and TRBJ2-7; 8 nucleotides line up with TRBD1. The CDR3 loop spans 15 amino acids. The V gene's germline CDR1 is KGHSH and CDR2 LQKENI. Trimming removed 5 bases from V and 3 bases from J; junction bases left unmatched: 9. CDR3 in amino acids: CASSAGQGSSYEQYF. In DNA form, the CDR3 reads TGTGCCAGCTCAGCAGGACAGGGTTCTAGCTACGAGCAGTACTTC.

V is TRBV19 and J is TRBJ1-5; 8 bases map to TRBD1. Trimming took 3 bases from V and 5 from J; bases not matched to a gene: 9. This CDR3 region has 16 residues. CDR1 LNHDA and CDR2 SQIVND come from the germline V gene (reference sequence). CDR3 bases: TGTGCCAGTAGTATTCTGGGCAGGGGGCTCGATCAGCCCCAGCATTTT. It yields the protein CASSILGRGLDQPQHF.

The genes are TRBV6-5 and TRBJ2-7, with a weak D call TRBD2 (5 bases). The CDR3 has 14 amino acids. V lost 4 bases to trimming and J lost 4 bases, with 14 bases between them. In germline, CDR1 is MNHEY, CDR2 SVGAGI. The DNA for the CDR3 is TGTGCCAGCAGTTCCGCGGGCCGGAGTTACGAGCAGTACTTC. Its protein is CASSSAGRSYEQYF.

V gene TRBV9 combines with J gene TRBJ2-1, with TRBD2 matching over 9 bases. Trimming at V came to 5 bases and at J to 4 bases, leaving 7 bases not matched to a gene. The CDR3 runs 15 residues. The germline gives CDR1 SGDLS, CDR2 YYNGEE. The CDR3 spells CASSSTSGPYNEQFF. The CDR3 DNA reads TGTGCCAGCAGTAGTACTAGCGGGCCGTACAATGAGCAGTTCTTC.

This clone was seen a few times. V usage is TRBV19 and J usage is TRBJ2-6, with no clear D. V was shortened by 5 bases and J by 0 bases, with 8 bases between the two germline ends. The CDR3 extends over 15 amino acids. Looked up from germline, CDR1 is LNHDA and CDR2 is SQIVND (reference sequence). This chain's CDR3 is CASSLTVSGANVLTF. The CDR3 DNA follows: TGTGCCAGTAGTTTAACAGTCTCTGGGGCCAACGTCCTGACTTTC. The full variable domain, in which reference TRBV19 and TRBJ2-6 provide the parts outside the CDR3, is DGGITQSPKYLFRKEGQNVTLSCEQNLNHDAMYWYRQDPGQGLRLIYYSQIVNDFQKGDIAEGYSVSREKKESFPLTVTSAQKNPTAFYLCASSLTVSGANVLTFGAGSRLTVL.